This record concerns one TCR beta chain sequence. Original data processing: Scientists estimated how many nucleated cells there were by amplifying reference gene primers. TCRdb's table, derived via immunoSEQ multiplex PCR, lists solely in-frame clones and lacks some. That table supplies the V and J calls and clone size; D and trimming were determined from the DNA. The data show 150,000 to 180,000 clones, approximately 85% seen once. This entry belongs to a study of blood T cell repertoires in COVID-19. Across the study: COVID-19 samples, acute and convalescent, were from the United States, Italy and Spain. Sample material is recorded as cDNA or gDNA derived from T cells, B-cell-depleted T cells, or PBMCs.

The germline gives CDR1 MNHEY, CDR2 SVGAGI. This CDR3 comprises 14 residues. The J segment lost 3 bases and the V segment lost 8 bases, leaving 7 bases of the junction unmatched. Seattle patients were enrolled during active infection and followed longitudinally. The TCR sequence derives from a man aged 60 to 75 with COVID-19, enrolled during active disease. Input material: peripheral blood. This chain uses TRBV6-5 with TRBJ1-1; 9 positions match TRBD1. CDR3 amino acids: CASRGTGRYTEAFF. CDR3 nucleotides: TGTGCCAGCCGAGGGACAGGGAGGTACACTGAAGCTTTCTTT.